This passage covers 17 T cell receptor beta chains from one sample sequenced in a study of cytomegalovirus exposure and HLA in healthy donors. Primers included in the PCR were 60 Vbeta and 13 Jbeta primers. Here immunoSEQ multiplex PCR was the method, and the copy in TCRdb shows in-frame clones only, minus some. The sample carries more than 150,000 clones, approximately 85% recorded once. Sequencing was performed on PBMCs. The receptors were gathered from a woman under 30 in good health and CMV-seronegative.

This chain joins TRBV5-1 and TRBJ2-7, with a tentative D call TRBD2 (6 bases). CDR1 is SGHRS and CDR2 is YFSETQ in the germline V gene. V gave up 0 bases and J gave up 5 bases, with 12 bases separating them. CDR3 length: 14 amino acids. The CDR3 DNA is TGCGCCAGCAGCTTGGCCCCCAGGGAGGACGAGCAGTACTTC. Translated, it gives CASSLAPREDEQYF.

This sequence joins TRBV10-2 and TRBJ2-3; 11 bases match TRBD1. The V segment lost 9 bases and the J segment 0 bases; nucleotides outside the gene matches: 5. The CDR3 consists of 15 residues. The V gene's germline CDR1 is WSHSY and CDR2 SAAADI. Written as DNA, the CDR3 is TGCGCCAGTTCGGGACAGGGGGGAAGCACAGATACGCAGTATTTT. Encoded protein: CASSGQGGSTDTQYF.

This rearrangement joins TRBV5-4 to TRBJ2-7; D possibly corresponds to TRBD2 (5 bases). The CDR3 totals 13 residues. V lost 3 bases and J 3 bases, leaving 10 bases between the germline ends. Germline V CDR1 and CDR2: SGHNT, YYREEE (reference sequence). CDR3 coding DNA: TGTGCCAGCAGCTCGGACTTCCGCTACGAGCAGTACTTC. This sequence encodes CASSSDFRYEQYF.

The V gene is TRBV11-2, the J gene TRBJ2-5; 7 bases match TRBD1. The J call may be wrong; the DNA end is better matched by TRBJ2-7. The CDR3 spans 14 residues. Germline assignment: CDR1 SGHAT and CDR2 FQNNGV. CDR3 protein: CASSSGTGVYEQYF. CDR3 in DNA: TGTGCCAGCAGCTCCGGAACAGGGGTTTACGAGCAGTACTTC.

This chain joins TRBV7-9 and TRBJ2-1; the match to TRBD2 covers 14 bases. Trimming cost V 5 bases and J 10 bases; bases outside gene matches: 10. Germline lookup yields CDR1 SEHNR and CDR2 FQNEAQ (reference sequence). The CDR3 is 16 residues long. CDR3 residues: CASSLGAGLAGEEQFF. CDR3 bases: TGTGCCAGCAGCCTCGGAGCGGGACTAGCGGGAGAGGAGCAGTTCTTC.

This chain uses TRBV5-6 with TRBJ2-7, with a possible D match to TRBD2 (6 bases). CDR1 and CDR2 from the germline V gene are SGHDT and YYEEEE. Trimming removed 4 bases from V and 1 base from J, with 9 bases in between. This CDR3 contains 13 residues. The CDR3 DNA is TGTGCCAGCAGCCCGGGACTTTCCTACGAGCAGTACTTC. It yields the protein CASSPGLSYEQYF.

The gene calls are TRBV5-4 and TRBJ2-7; the match to TRBD1 covers 10 bases. There are 14 residues in the CDR3. Unmatched junction bases numbered 4, after V lost 4 bases and J lost 3 bases. Germline loops: CDR1 SGHNT, CDR2 YYREEE (reference sequence). CDR3 nucleotides: TGTGCCAGCAGCGCTCGGGACAGGGGCTACGAGCAGTACTTC. Translating gives CASSARDRGYEQYF.

The chain employs TRBV4-3 and TRBJ2-1; possibly TRBD1 for D (6 bases). This CDR3 is 17 amino acids long. Germline values: CDR1 LGHNA, CDR2 YSLEER. The germline V and J ends were trimmed by 1 base and 2 bases, with 15 bases remaining between them. CDR3 coding DNA: TGCGCCAGCAGCCAAGGCCCCGCAGGGGAGCCCTACAATGAGCAGTTCTTC. It encodes CASSQGPAGEPYNEQFF.

CDR3 bases: TGTGCCAGCTCACCAGGGACAGAGTCGAGCGAGCAGTACTTC. It translates to CASSPGTESSEQYF. The rearrangement joins TRBV18 to TRBJ2-7, with 7 bases fitting TRBD1. Trimming cost V 2 bases and J 6 bases; bases outside gene matches: 7. CDR3 size: 14 residues. Germline V lookup: CDR1 KGHSH, CDR2 LQKENI.

The J gene is TRBJ2-5, the V gene TRBV9, with D perhaps matching TRBD2 (6 bases). V gave up 0 bases and J gave up 5 bases, with 17 bases separating them. The CDR3 length is 16 residues. Per the germline V gene, CDR1 is SGDLS and CDR2 is YYNGEE. CDR3 bases: TGTGCCAGCAGCGTAGGTTGGAGGGGCGATTGGGAGACCCAGTACTTC. It encodes CASSVGWRGDWETQYF.

The chain combines TRBV19 with TRBJ1-2; D is undetermined. Per germline, CDR1 LNHDA and CDR2 SQIVND (reference sequence). The length of the CDR3 is 14 residues. Trimming shortened V by 8 bases and J by 4 bases, and 17 bases separated the two germline ends. The CDR3 loop is CASSERVAGYGYTF. In DNA form, the CDR3 reads TGTGCCAGTTCGGAGCGGGTCGCGGGCTATGGCTACACCTTC.

The chain uses TRBV29-1 and TRBJ1-2, with D perhaps TRBD1 (5 bases). The CDR3 totals 11 residues. Germline V gene lookup returns CDR1 SQVTM and CDR2 ANQGSEA. V was cut by 4 bases and J by 3 bases, with 6 bases left in between. As DNA, the CDR3 is TGCAGCGTTGCCAGGGACTATGGCTACACCTTC. Protein: CSVARDYGYTF.

The V and J genes are TRBV30 and TRBJ2-3, with 10 bases aligning to TRBD2. Germline CDR1 reads GTSNPN; CDR2 reads SVGIG (reference sequence). J lost 5 bases, V lost 2 bases, and 7 bases had no gene match. CDR3 size: 15 residues. DNA for the CDR3: TGTGCCTGGAGTCGGAGCGGGAGGGCGGGAGATACGCAGTATTTT. Amino acids: CAWSRSGRAGDTQYF.

This rearrangement joins TRBV4-1 to TRBJ2-7; 7 bases agree with TRBD1. This CDR3 contains 14 residues. V shed 5 bases and J 3 bases; nucleotides not matched to a gene: 7. Germline CDR1 is MGHRA and CDR2 is YSYEKL. This CDR3 is CASSYPGQYYEQYF. Written as DNA, the CDR3 is TGCGCCAGCAGCTACCCGGGACAGTACTACGAGCAGTACTTC.

This chain joins TRBV11-2 and TRBJ1-4; 7 bases are shared with TRBD1. Germline CDR1 reads SGHAT; CDR2 reads FQNNGV. The CDR3 has 16 residues. Trimming at V came to 2 bases and at J to 4 bases, leaving 7 bases not matched to a gene. CDR3 protein: CASSLKGAVVNEKLFF. CDR3 sequence (DNA): TGTGCCAGCAGCTTAAAGGGGGCAGTTGTTAATGAAAAACTGTTTTTT.

The sample holds a few counts of this clone. This chain links TRBV30 with TRBJ1-5, with D possibly TRBD1 on 6 matching bases. The germline V and J ends were trimmed by 5 bases and 0 bases, with 14 bases remaining between them. There are 15 residues in the CDR3. The V gene's germline CDR1 is GTSNPN and CDR2 SVGIG (reference sequence). CDR3 in DNA: TGTGCCTGGGCCCATTCAGGGGCTAGCAATCAGCCCCAGCATTTT. Translation gives CAWAHSGASNQPQHF.

CDR3 loop: CASRGLAGDNEQFF. As DNA, the CDR3 is TGTGCCAGCAGAGGACTAGCGGGGGACAATGAGCAGTTCTTC. The rearrangement uses TRBV25-1 and TRBJ2-1; 13 bases align to TRBD2. This CDR3 has 14 residues. The germline CDR1 and CDR2 sequences are MGHDK and SYGVNS. V gave up 6 bases and J gave up 5 bases; unmatched junction bases: 1.